The source of this T cell receptor (beta chain) is a study of human T cells and chemical hapten exposure. The wider study: From small differences in pooled library volume came most of the variation in per-sample TCR yields.

Indicated time point: healthy volunteer bleed at 2 weeks. Extraction of total RNA was performed on unfractionated whole blood. Library preparation tagged each individual cDNA molecule with a unique molecular identifier. Authors' processing steps: A typical sample had some 95,000 TCRs, with roughly 20,000 to 690,600 overall. Each CDR3 protein gets one entry after TCRdb re-called the RACE reads with MiXCR. It is TCRdb's table, rather than the study itself, that gives the V and J calls and clone size. The data show tens of thousands of distinct CDR3 sequences, about 8.7% seen once. This CDR3 comprises 14 residues. Germline-derived CDR1 and CDR2 are LNHDA and SQIVND (reference sequence). As concerns this clonotype: Its antigen is as yet unknown. The junction and the germline gene differ at one end; a read error may be behind it.

Study findings and constraints: Counts of TCRs above 1 in 1000 frequency stayed unchanged with DPC sensitization.

The sequenced sample was whole blood. The receptor was isolated from a female donor in good health. Some clones in this sample may be carry-over from other donors' samples. V usage is TRBV19 and J usage is TRBJ1-5; a possible D gene is TRBD1 (5 bases). CDR3 loop: CASSIVRVGQPQNF. The DNA for the CDR3 is TGTGCCAGTAGTATTGTCAGGGTCGGCCAGCCCCAGAATTTT. The variable domain in full, completed from reference TRBV19 and TRBJ1-5, reads DGGITQSPKYLFRKEGQNVTLSCEQNLNHDAMYWYRQDPGQGLRLIYYSQIVNDFQKGDIAEGYSVSREKKESFPLTVTSAQKNPTAFYLCASSIVRVGQPQNFGDGTRLSIL.